The rows below give T cell receptor beta chains drawn from one sample of a study of blood T cell repertoires in COVID-19. The protocol was immunoSEQ multiplex PCR, while the TCRdb copy is restricted to in-frame clones and leaves out a portion. This table holds about 160,000 clones, 84% found once. Sequenced sample: peripheral blood. Every receptor here comes from a man in his 70s with acute or convalescent COVID-19. The CDR3 runs from the conserved cysteine through the conserved F or W. D genes are given only for firm matches. Clone size is not always given. Where it is, it says once, few, many or a class for expanded clones.

D gene: TRBD1
J gene: TRBJ2-5
clone size: few
V gene: TRBV24-1
CDR3 protein: CATSDPQGRGQETQYF
CDR3 DNA: TGTGCCACCAGTGACCCACAGGGGCGAGGCCAAGAGACCCAGTACTTC

D gene: -
J gene: TRBJ2-7
clone size: -
V gene: TRBV19
CDR3 protein: CASSRSAGERHEQYF
CDR3 DNA: TGTGCCAGTAGTCGGTCTGCAGGGGAACGGCACGAGCAGTACTTC

D gene: -
J gene: TRBJ1-2
clone size: -
V gene: TRBV2
CDR3 protein: CASSEALRQGGGLANYGYTF
CDR3 DNA: TGTGCCAGCAGTGAAGCGCTTCGGCAAGGTGGCGGGTTGGCTAACTATGGCTACACCTTC

D gene: TRBD2
J gene: TRBJ2-1
clone size: -
V gene: TRBV3-1/TRBV3-2
CDR3 protein: CASSQEASGRLSYNEQFF
CDR3 DNA: TGTGCCAGCAGCCAAGAGGCTAGCGGGAGGCTCTCCTACAATGAGCAGTTCTTC

D gene: -
J gene: TRBJ1-2
clone size: -
V gene: TRBV19
CDR3 protein: CASSTSNYGYTF
CDR3 DNA: TGTGCCAGTAGTACCTCTAACTATGGCTACACCTTC

D gene: -
J gene: TRBJ1-4
clone size: -
V gene: TRBV5-1
CDR3 protein: CASSQGPSQPTNEKLFF
CDR3 DNA: TGCGCCAGCAGTCAGGGTCCTTCCCAACCAACTAATGAAAAACTGTTTTTT

D gene: TRBD1
J gene: TRBJ1-2
clone size: -
V gene: TRBV28
CDR3 protein: CASSLYATGGVGYTF
CDR3 DNA: TGTGCCAGCAGTTTATATGCAACAGGGGGCGTTGGCTACACCTTC

D gene: TRBD1
J gene: TRBJ1-4
clone size: -
V gene: TRBV28
CDR3 protein: CASSRRDRVDEKLFF
CDR3 DNA: TGTGCCAGCAGTCGCCGGGACAGGGTAGATGAAAAACTGTTTTTT

D gene: -
J gene: TRBJ2-7
clone size: few
V gene: TRBV6-6
CDR3 protein: CASSPEGAYEQYF
CDR3 DNA: TGTGCCAGCAGCCCTGAGGGGGCCTACGAGCAGTACTTC

D gene: TRBD2
J gene: TRBJ2-3
clone size: -
V gene: TRBV3-1/TRBV3-2
CDR3 protein: CASSQDHPGLAETDTQYF
CDR3 DNA: TGTGCCAGCAGCCAAGATCATCCGGGACTAGCGGAGACAGATACGCAGTATTTT

D gene: TRBD2
J gene: TRBJ2-3
clone size: -
V gene: TRBV30
CDR3 protein: CAWTRLAGQDTQYF
CDR3 DNA: TGTGCCTGGACCAGACTAGCGGGACAGGATACGCAGTATTTT

D gene: -
J gene: TRBJ2-2
clone size: -
V gene: TRBV2
CDR3 protein: CASTYETGELFF
CDR3 DNA: TGTGCCAGCACCTACGAAACCGGGGAGCTGTTTTTT

D gene: -
J gene: TRBJ1-2
clone size: -
V gene: TRBV28
CDR3 protein: CATVELNYGYTF
CDR3 DNA: TGTGCCACCGTGGAGCTTAACTATGGCTACACCTTC

D gene: TRBD1
J gene: TRBJ1-1
clone size: -
V gene: TRBV5-1
CDR3 protein: CASRQGNQNTEAFF
CDR3 DNA: TGCGCCAGCCGACAGGGTAATCAGAACACTGAAGCTTTCTTT

D gene: -
J gene: TRBJ2-7
clone size: -
V gene: TRBV7-4
CDR3 protein: CASSLAGRAVYEQYF
CDR3 DNA: TGTGCCAGCAGCTTAGCGGGCAGGGCAGTGTACGAGCAGTACTTC

D gene: TRBD2
J gene: TRBJ2-3
clone size: -
V gene: TRBV28
CDR3 protein: CASSPPGLAGGPDTQYF
CDR3 DNA: TGTGCCAGCAGTCCCCCGGGACTAGCGGGAGGGCCAGATACGCAGTATTTT

D gene: -
J gene: TRBJ1-3
clone size: -
V gene: TRBV10-3
CDR3 protein: CAISPRTGSGNTIYF
CDR3 DNA: TGTGCCATCAGTCCCCGCACAGGTTCCGGAAACACCATATATTTT

D gene: -
J gene: TRBJ2-1
clone size: -
V gene: TRBV9
CDR3 protein: CASSVRDISYNEQFF
CDR3 DNA: TGTGCCAGCAGCGTCCGGGACATCTCCTACAATGAGCAGTTCTTC

D gene: -
J gene: TRBJ1-6
clone size: -
V gene: TRBV5-4
CDR3 protein: CASRQSYNSPLHF
CDR3 DNA: TGTGCCAGCAGACAGAGCTATAATTCACCCCTCCACTTT

D gene: -
J gene: TRBJ1-1
clone size: -
V gene: TRBV2
CDR3 protein: CARGRPTNTEAFF
CDR3 DNA: TGTGCCAGGGGCCGACCAACGAACACTGAAGCTTTCTTT

D gene: TRBD2
J gene: TRBJ2-7
clone size: -
V gene: TRBV4-2
CDR3 protein: CASTSGTSGIYEQYF
CDR3 DNA: TGTGCCAGCACCTCGGGGACTAGCGGGATATACGAGCAGTACTTC

D gene: -
J gene: TRBJ1-2
clone size: -
V gene: TRBV16
CDR3 protein: CASSQSPPGGNYGYTF
CDR3 DNA: TGTGCCAGCAGCCAATCCCCCCCTGGAGGGAACTATGGCTACACCTTC

D gene: -
J gene: TRBJ2-2
clone size: once
V gene: TRBV18
CDR3 protein: CASSPRSPDGDGELFF
CDR3 DNA: TGTGCCAGCTCACCAAGGAGTCCGGATGGTGACGGGGAGCTGTTTTTT

D gene: TRBD1
J gene: TRBJ2-5
clone size: -
V gene: TRBV4-1
CDR3 protein: CASSPSTGKIETQYF
CDR3 DNA: TGCGCCAGCAGCCCCTCGACAGGGAAGATAGAGACCCAGTACTTC

D gene: -
J gene: TRBJ2-2
clone size: -
V gene: TRBV11-2
CDR3 protein: CASIPGLLDTGELFF
CDR3 DNA: TGTGCCAGCATACCGGGGTTGCTAGATACCGGGGAGCTGTTTTTT

D gene: TRBD1
J gene: TRBJ2-2
clone size: -
V gene: TRBV5-1
CDR3 protein: CASSLATGVAGELFF
CDR3 DNA: TGCGCCAGCAGCTTGGCGACAGGGGTGGCCGGGGAGCTGTTTTTT

D gene: -
J gene: TRBJ1-1
clone size: -
V gene: TRBV6-5
CDR3 protein: CASSYGRRQADTEAFF
CDR3 DNA: TGTGCCAGCAGTTACGGGCGACGACAGGCAGACACTGAAGCTTTCTTT

D gene: TRBD1
J gene: TRBJ1-5
clone size: -
V gene: TRBV10-2
CDR3 protein: CASSSTGTQPQHF
CDR3 DNA: TGCGCCAGCAGTTCGACAGGGACCCAGCCCCAGCATTTT

D gene: -
J gene: TRBJ2-3
clone size: -
V gene: TRBV24-1
CDR3 protein: CATSDQAGRDTQYF
CDR3 DNA: TGTGCCACCAGTGATCAGGCGGGAAGAGATACGCAGTATTTT

D gene: -
J gene: TRBJ1-4
clone size: many
V gene: TRBV9
CDR3 protein: CASSVTATNEKLFF
CDR3 DNA: TGTGCCAGCAGCGTGACAGCCACTAATGAAAAACTGTTTTTT

D gene: TRBD1
J gene: TRBJ1-3
clone size: -
V gene: TRBV5-6
CDR3 protein: CASSAGTGVFGNTIYF
CDR3 DNA: TGTGCCAGCAGCGCCGGGACAGGGGTGTTTGGAAACACCATATATTTT

D gene: TRBD1
J gene: TRBJ1-5
clone size: -
V gene: TRBV23-1
CDR3 protein: CASSHLGQEGREPQHF
CDR3 DNA: TGCGCCAGCAGTCACCTGGGACAGGAGGGTCGGGAGCCCCAGCATTTT

D gene: -
J gene: TRBJ2-7
clone size: -
V gene: TRBV6-5
CDR3 protein: CASRPWGQNRYEQYF
CDR3 DNA: TGTGCCAGCAGGCCTTGGGGGCAGAATAGGTACGAGCAGTACTTC

D gene: -
J gene: TRBJ2-3
clone size: -
V gene: TRBV11-3
CDR3 protein: CASKGGSTDTQYF
CDR3 DNA: TGTGCCAGCAAGGGCGGGAGCACAGATACGCAGTATTTT

D gene: -
J gene: TRBJ2-3
clone size: -
V gene: TRBV4-1
CDR3 protein: CASAGASTDTQYF
CDR3 DNA: TGCGCCAGCGCGGGGGCTAGCACAGATACGCAGTATTTT

D gene: TRBD1
J gene: TRBJ1-2
clone size: -
V gene: TRBV2
CDR3 protein: CAGQGNLNYGYTF
CDR3 DNA: TGTGCCGGACAGGGGAACTTAAACTATGGCTACACCTTC